The T cell receptor beta chain described here comes from a study of T cell responses to AZD1222 COVID-19 vaccine (dated by TCRdb to the early 2020s). Concerning the study at large: AZD1222 recipients whose second dose came at about 4 weeks and those whose second dose came at about 12 weeks were combined into one group, since spike-specific TCR depth and breadth did not differ between the two schedules. A total of approximately 240 trial participants underwent TCR sequencing, of whom about 200 had received two doses of AZD1222 and roughly 26 had received two doses of the MenACWY control vaccine. Trial participants were enrolled by age into 18-55, 56-69 and 70-plus year subgroups, with about 150, 27 and 61 TCR-sequenced participants respectively.

CDR1 and CDR2, looked up from the germline V gene, are SGHRS and YFSETQ. Including the terminal cysteine and phenylalanine, the CDR3 comprises 16 residues. Of all the DNA, just the CDR3 is kept, 48 bases in frame from base 1. At the junction V is shortened by 0 bases and J by 4 bases; bases outside the gene matches: 5. This clone was detected a few times. It lacks a known antigen. No base qualities exist here, and no much larger clone lies one base off it. The CDR3 regions of human TCRbeta chains were subjected to immunosequencing. The paper's data handling went like this. Repertoire TCRs were matched against a reference library of SARS-CoV-2-specific TCRs generated with the MIRA antigen-specificity platform. Breadth meant the fraction of unique TCRs that were SARS-CoV-2-associated, whereas depth meant the fraction of total T cells that were SARS-CoV-2-associated. Using the MIRA data, every spike-specific TCR was mapped to the spike region that the TCR reacted to and assigned to either a CD4 or a CD8 class. Log10-transformed breadth and depth values were compared by one-way ANOVA with Sidak's multiple comparisons tests. TCRdb took this table from immuneACCESS and kept in-frame rearrangements with V and J called. Such tables lack part of the clones; where checked against another copy, unresolved V genes explain under half of the gap, and the rest is unexplained. V and J calls and clone size are those listed in that table; D and trimming were worked out from the DNA. This sample lists more than 85,000 clones; about nine tenths were detected once. 1.5% to 2% of the sample comes from the top ten.

Results the study describes overall, beyond this receptor: In the small 56-69-year group, the increase in depth fell short of significance, most likely because of low power. Because no day 14 peak-response samples were available, the repertoires could be characterized only after the peak T cell response. Only a handful of AZD1222 recipients were SARS-CoV-2 seropositive at baseline, limiting conclusions about previously exposed vaccinees. Participants were mostly white British and included more females than males, and it was suggested by the authors that clonal diversity may have been underestimated. Epitopes outside the regions mutated in the B.1.351 and B.1.1.7 variants were reportedly recognized by nearly half of the unique spike-specific TCRs. The whole spike protein was spanned by vaccine-associated CD4 TCRs, and dominant responses were seen in regions 160-218 and 743-854. After two AZD1222 doses, spike-specific TCR breadth and depth were significantly higher than at day 0 and than in MenACWY recipients.

In the paper's terms, the time point label means: baseline before first vaccination. Vaccinee samples came from UK trials COV001 and COV002, including a single-blind randomized controlled phase 2/3 trial of AZD1222 (ChAdOx1 nCoV-19) in healthy adults. Trial participant PBMC samples were collected at day 0 and day 28 after the second dose for TCRbeta chain sequencing. The chain links TRBV5-1 with TRBJ2-7; 12 bases in the middle match TRBD2. The sample was peripheral blood, taken on day 0 of AZD1222 vaccination. This TCR came from an adult in good health. In nucleotides, the sequence is TGCGCCAGCAGCTTGGCCCCGACTAGCGGGAGATACGAGCAGTACTTC. Its protein reads: CASSLAPTSGRYEQYF.